This T cell receptor (beta chain) was recorded in a study of shared clonotypes between healthy human individuals. Study context: CD4 naive and memory got three plates each, CD8 naive two, CD8 memory one.

Study findings and constraints: The study's rarefaction showed incomplete sorted-subset sequencing despite large depth.

The deep-level immunoSEQ assay was used. Replicate PCRs from sorted subsets contained 200 ng DNA, which is 30,000 to 35,000 T cell genomes. Measured with immunoSEQ multiplex PCR; TCRdb has only the in-frame clones, and not every one. The table records about 2.3 million clones, 92% of them present only once. Germline V gene sequence: CDR1 SGHTA, CDR2 FQGNSA. The ends lost 5 bases at V and 4 bases at J; junction bases unmatched: 16. The CDR3 is 18 amino acids. Concerning this clone: What it binds is not known.

V usage is TRBV7-2 and J usage is TRBJ2-7; TRBD2 matches 11 bases. The clonotype comes from a man younger than 35 in good health. Some clones in this sample may be carry-over from other donors' samples. Sequencing was performed on naive CD4+ T cells from PBMCs. Subset noted: CD45RA+ positively selected. The CDR3 sequence: CASSLLPYTSGSIYEQYF. Here the CDR3 DNA reads TGTGCCAGCAGCCTATTACCCTATACTAGCGGGAGTATTTACGAGCAGTACTTC.